Below are 8 T cell receptor beta chains sequenced from a single sample in a study of blood T cell repertoires in COVID-19. Sequencing used immunoSEQ multiplex PCR; TCRdb keeps in-frame clones, though not all of them. The sample holds roughly 70,000 clones, about 69% seen once. Material: peripheral blood. The source of these receptors is a man between 65 and 85 years old with acute or convalescent COVID-19.

The chain couples TRBV19 to TRBJ1-1; D might be TRBD1 (5 bases). Germline loops: CDR1 LNHDA, CDR2 SQIVND (reference sequence). The V gene lost 6 bases and the J gene lost 5 bases, with 16 bases spanning the gap. There are 14 residues in the CDR3. The CDR3 loop is CASSPQGLATEAFF. CDR3 nucleotides: TGTGCCAGTAGCCCCCAGGGCCTCGCTACTGAAGCTTTCTTT.

The chain recombines TRBV4-3 with TRBJ1-2; D possibly corresponds to TRBD1 (5 bases). The CDR3 extends over 12 amino acids. Germline values: CDR1 LGHNA, CDR2 YSLEER. Trimming pared 3 bases from V and 5 bases from J, leaving 7 bases between. CDR3 sequence: CASSQAGYGYTF. DNA for the CDR3: TGCGCCAGCAGCCAGGCAGGGTATGGCTACACCTTC.

The chain uses TRBV4-1 and TRBJ2-2, with TRBD1 matching over 8 bases. This CDR3 contains 15 residues. Germline V gene lookup returns CDR1 MGHRA and CDR2 YSYEKL. V was clipped by 3 bases and J by 5 bases; unmatched bases: 5. The CDR3 DNA sequence: TGCGCCAGCAGCCATGGACAGGGATATACCGGGGAGCTGTTTTTT. Protein product: CASSHGQGYTGELFF.

CDR3 nucleotide sequence: TGTGCCAGCAGTGTAGAACTAGCGGCCACCGGGGAGCTGTTTTTT. Translation: CASSVELAATGELFF. The chain combines TRBV2 with TRBJ2-2; 8 bases are shared with TRBD2. The V segment lost 4 bases and the J segment 4 bases; nucleotides outside the gene matches: 5. The germline V gene encodes CDR1 SNHLY and CDR2 FYNNEI. This CDR3 is 15 amino acids long.

The chain joins TRBV5-1 to TRBJ2-1, with D uncertain. Germline assignment: CDR1 SGHRS and CDR2 YFSETQ. V gave up 0 bases and J gave up 5 bases, with 6 bases separating them. There are 13 residues in the CDR3. The CDR3 DNA sequence: TGCGCCAGCAGCTTGGGAGCCGACAATGAGCAGTTCTTC. This translates into CASSLGADNEQFF. Together with reference TRBV5-1 and TRBJ2-1, the CDR3 gives the full variable domain: KAGVTQTPRYLIKTRGQQVTLSCSPISGHRSVSWYQQTPGQGLQFLFEYFSETQRNKGNFPGRFSGRQFSNSRSEMNVSTLELGDSALYLCASSLGADNEQFFGPGTRLTVL.

The chain is built from TRBV10-3 and TRBJ2-7; 10 bases map to TRBD1. There are 13 residues in the CDR3. Germline loops: CDR1 ENHRY, CDR2 SYGVKD. The V and J ends lost 6 bases and 2 bases, in that order; junction bases with no gene match: 1. CDR3 region: CAISGQGAYEQYF. CDR3 DNA sequence: TGTGCCATCAGCGGACAGGGGGCCTACGAGCAGTACTTC.

The V and J genes are TRBV28 and TRBJ2-7, with unresolved D. Germline V lookup: CDR1 MDHEN, CDR2 SYDVKM. V shed 5 bases and J shed 0 bases, with 11 bases lying between them. This CDR3 region has 14 residues. DNA of the CDR3: TGTGCCAGCAGTCCCCTAGGAGACTCCTACGAGCAGTACTTC. This sequence encodes CASSPLGDSYEQYF.

The chain joins TRBV19 to TRBJ2-2; TRBD1 might be the D (6 bases). Germline V gene lookup returns CDR1 LNHDA and CDR2 SQIVND (reference sequence). V lost 8 bases and J 3 bases, leaving 10 bases between the germline ends. This CDR3 has 13 residues. CDR3 nucleotides: TGTGCCAGTGGACAGTGGGACACCGGGGAGCTGTTTTTT. The encoded protein is CASGQWDTGELFF.